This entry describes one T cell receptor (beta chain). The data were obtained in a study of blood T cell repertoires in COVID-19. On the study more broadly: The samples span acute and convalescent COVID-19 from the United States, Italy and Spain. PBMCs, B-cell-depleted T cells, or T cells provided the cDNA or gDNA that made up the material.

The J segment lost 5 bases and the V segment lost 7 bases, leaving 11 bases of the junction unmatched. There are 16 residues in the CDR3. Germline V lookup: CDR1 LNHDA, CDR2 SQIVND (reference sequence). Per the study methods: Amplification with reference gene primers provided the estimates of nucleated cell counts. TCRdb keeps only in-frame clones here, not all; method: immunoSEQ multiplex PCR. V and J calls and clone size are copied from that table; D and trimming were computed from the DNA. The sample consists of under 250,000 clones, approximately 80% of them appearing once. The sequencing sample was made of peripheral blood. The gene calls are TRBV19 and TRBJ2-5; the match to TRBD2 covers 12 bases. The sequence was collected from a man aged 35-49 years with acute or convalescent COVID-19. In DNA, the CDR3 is TGTGCCAGTACCCCTAGCGGGAGGGCCTTTATGGAGACCCAGTACTTC. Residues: CASTPSGRAFMETQYF.